The 2 T cell receptor beta chains below were found in one sample sequenced in a study of CD8 T cells in ankylosing spondylitis. TCRdb redid the calling of the 5' RACE reads with MiXCR, one entry per CDR3 protein. The sample includes just over 350,000 distinct CDR3 sequences, 20% to 25% of them seen just once. The sample taken for sequencing was blood, either unsorted or a sorted T cell fraction (not recorded which). The receptors shown here come from a male donor with ankylosing spondylitis or in good health (not recorded which).

The chain uses TRBV27 and TRBJ1-2; D remains unclear. The germline gives CDR1 MNHEY, CDR2 SMNVEV (reference sequence). V lost 6 bases to trimming and J lost 3 bases, with 23 bases between them. The CDR3 consists of 17 residues. The chain's CDR3 is CASSLREPAGDYYGYTF. The CDR3 coding sequence is TGTGCCAGCAGCTTGCGGGAGCCCGCAGGCGATTACTATGGCTACACCTTC.

The chain is built from TRBV27 and TRBJ2-7, with 10 bases identical to TRBD1. J lost 5 bases, V lost 0 bases, and 4 bases had no gene match. CDR1 is MNHEY and CDR2 is SMNVEV in the germline V gene (reference sequence). This CDR3 is 15 amino acids long. The CDR3 here is CASSLSGTGENEQYF. CDR3 sequence (DNA): TGTGCCAGCAGTTTATCAGGGACAGGGGAGAACGAGCAGTACTTC.